The sample holds a few counts of the clone carrying this TCR beta chain. Antigen unknown. Gene and germline names: mouse. Coverage ceases 4 residues before the CDR3 finishes, and the germline J gene fills in the end. The sample has other DNA sequences that encode this CDR3 too. Unmatched junction bases numbered 4, after V lost 4 bases and J lost 3 bases. Looked up from germline, CDR1 is FNHDT and CDR2 is SITEND (reference sequence). CDR3 length equals 14 residues. The sample comes from a study of CD8+ T cells in alopecia areata. Across the whole study: Grafted skin came from C3H/HeJ donors with spontaneous alopecia (about 6-12 months old) and was placed on roughly 6-11-week-old female C3H/HeJ mice.

Findings and limits, study-wide: Scalp samples also contribute reads from the resident alphabeta T cells found in normal skin. TCR sharing across patients was less clear than in mice, possibly HLA-related. Alopecia totalis/universalis scalp especially showed more expanded CD8+ clones than normal scalp.

The authors extracted RNA and reverse transcribed it into cDNA as the sequencing template. Sequencing used immunoSEQ multiplex PCR; TCRdb keeps in-frame clones, though not all of them. The sample gives 200,000 to 300,000 clones, none seen only once, and the top ten clones hold more than 0.95%. Pooled cutaneous lymph node cells were sorted using CD4, CD8alpha, NKG2D, NKG2ACE and other markers. This TCR derives from a C3H/HeJ mouse with alopecia areata. Strain MHC haplotype: H2-k. The chain carries TRBV19 and TRBJ2-7, with 10 nucleotides matching TRBD2. What was sequenced was CD4+ T cells sorted from a lymph node. The CDR3 sequence is CASSPRTGGYEQYF. The covered CDR3 bases are TGTGCCAGCAGTCCTCGGACTGGGGGCTAT.